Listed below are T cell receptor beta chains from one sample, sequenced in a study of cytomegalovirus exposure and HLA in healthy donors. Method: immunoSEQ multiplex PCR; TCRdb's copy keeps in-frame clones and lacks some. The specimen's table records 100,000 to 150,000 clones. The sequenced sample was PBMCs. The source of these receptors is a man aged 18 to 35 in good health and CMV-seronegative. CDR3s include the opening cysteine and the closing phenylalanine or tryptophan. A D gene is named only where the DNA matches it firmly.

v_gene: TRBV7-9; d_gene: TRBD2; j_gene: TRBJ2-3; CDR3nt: TGTGCCAGCAGCCTACAAGCGGGGGGATCGAGAGATACGCAGTATTTT; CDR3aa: CASSLQAGGSRDTQYF
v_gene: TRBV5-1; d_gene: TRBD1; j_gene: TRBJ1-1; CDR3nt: TGCGCCAGCAGCTCCTCCGGGACAGGAGACACTGAAGCTTTCTTT; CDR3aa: CASSSSGTGDTEAFF
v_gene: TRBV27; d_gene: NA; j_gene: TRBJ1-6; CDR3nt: TGTGCCAGCAGTTATGAAGTCCGGAGCTCCTATAATTCACCCCTCCACTTT; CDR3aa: CASSYEVRSSYNSPLHF
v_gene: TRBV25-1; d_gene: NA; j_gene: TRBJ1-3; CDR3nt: TGTGCCAGCAGTGATATTAGGACAGGAAACACCATATATTTT; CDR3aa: CASSDIRTGNTIYF
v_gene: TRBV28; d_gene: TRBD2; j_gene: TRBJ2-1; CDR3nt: TGTGCCAGCAGTTCCGACCAGAGACTAGCGCGAACATACAATGAGCAGTTCTTC; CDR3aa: CASSSDQRLARTYNEQFF
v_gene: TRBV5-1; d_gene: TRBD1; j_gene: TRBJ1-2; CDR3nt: TGCGCCAGCAGCTTGAAAACCGGGACAGGGATCGGTGGCTACACCTTC; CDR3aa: CASSLKTGTGIGGYTF
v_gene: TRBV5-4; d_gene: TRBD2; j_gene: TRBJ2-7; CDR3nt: TGTGCCAGCAGCCTGAGCGGGGGGGCCAACGAGCAGTACTTC; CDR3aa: CASSLSGGANEQYF
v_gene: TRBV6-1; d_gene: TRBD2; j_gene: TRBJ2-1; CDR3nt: TGTGCCAGCAGTAATAGCGGGAGCTCCTACAATGAGCAGTTCTTC; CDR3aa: CASSNSGSSYNEQFF
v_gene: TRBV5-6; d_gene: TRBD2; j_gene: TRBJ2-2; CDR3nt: TGTGCCAGCAGTCGGGCGGGAGTCCACACCGGGGAGCTGTTTTTT; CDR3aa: CASSRAGVHTGELFF
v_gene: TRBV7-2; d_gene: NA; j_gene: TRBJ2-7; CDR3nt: TGTGCCAGCAGCCGGGGTCCCCCAGAGCAGTACTTC; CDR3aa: CASSRGPPEQYF
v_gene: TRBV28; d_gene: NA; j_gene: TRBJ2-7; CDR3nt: TGTGCCAGCAGTTTACCCACCTACGAGCAGTACTTC; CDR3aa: CASSLPTYEQYF
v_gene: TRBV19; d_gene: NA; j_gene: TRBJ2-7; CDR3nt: TGTGCCAGTAGTATAATGGGGCCAGGCGACGCCTACGAGCAGTACTTC; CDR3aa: CASSIMGPGDAYEQYF
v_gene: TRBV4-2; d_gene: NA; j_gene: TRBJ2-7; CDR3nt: TGTGCCAGCAGCCAACGGCAGGGGATATCCTACGAGCAGTACTTC; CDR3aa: CASSQRQGISYEQYF
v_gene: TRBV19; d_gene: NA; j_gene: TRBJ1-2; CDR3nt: TGTGCCAGTAGTATAGAACAGGGCAGTGGCTACACCTTC; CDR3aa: CASSIEQGSGYTF
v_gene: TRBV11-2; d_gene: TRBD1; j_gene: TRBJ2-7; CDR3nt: TGTGCCAGCAGCTTCTACCAGGGGGTGGTCTACGAGCAGTACTTC; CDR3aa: CASSFYQGVVYEQYF
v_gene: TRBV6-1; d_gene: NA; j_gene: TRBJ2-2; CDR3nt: TGTGCCAGCAGGGCTACTCAGGGGAACACCGGGGAGCTGTTTTTT; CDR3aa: CASRATQGNTGELFF
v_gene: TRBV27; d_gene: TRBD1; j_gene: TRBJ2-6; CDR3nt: TGTGCCAGCAGTTCCCTCACAGGGGTTGGGGCCAACGTCCTGACTTTC; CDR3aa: CASSSLTGVGANVLTF